The 25 T cell receptor beta chains below come from one sample, sequenced in a study of T cells in lung cancer brain metastases (dated by TCRdb to about 2018). Libraries were prepared through the immunoSEQ multiplex PCR assay. Here the immuneACCESS table is served through TCRdb, limited to in-frame sequences with V and J called. Missing clones are a known gap in these copies; in checked studies unresolved V genes cover under half, and the rest lacks a known reason. The sample table contains about 3,200 clones; only one count was recorded for about nine tenths of them. The ten largest account for approximately 2.6% of the sample. The sequenced material came from tumor tissue from the primary lung tumor. Interpreted using the paper, the cell subset or site label stands for: primary lung cancer lesion. The source of these receptors is a man between 65 and 85 years old with non-small cell lung cancer.

In its sample, this clone was seen once. The V and J genes are TRBV10-1 and TRBJ2-3; D is ambiguous. V lost 11 bases to trimming and J lost 3 bases, with 18 bases between them. The CDR3 consists of 14 residues. CDR1 and CDR2 from the germline V gene are WNHNN and SYGVQD (reference sequence). CDR3 residues: CAPLGQDGTDTQYF. CDR3 bases: TGCGCCCCTCTTGGGCAGGATGGGACAGATACGCAGTATTTT.

On this clone itself: One end of the junction varies from germline; a read error may be responsible. The rearrangement links TRBV6-5 to TRBJ2-5, with 7 bases lining up with TRBD2. The length of the CDR3 is 15 residues. Germline CDR1 and CDR2: MNHEY and SVGAGI. The CDR3 loop is CVSSCGVAGQETQYF. The CDR3 bases are TGTGTCAGCAGTTGCGGGGTAGCGGGCCAAGAGACCCAGTACTTC.

The chain employs TRBV4-3 and TRBJ2-5; D is possibly TRBD2 (7 bases). The CDR3 spans 16 residues. V was trimmed by 0 bases and J by 5 bases, leaving 16 bases between them. The germline V gene has CDR1 LGHNA and CDR2 YSLEER. The CDR3 nucleotides read TGCGCCAGCAGCCAAGATAGATTGGGGGGGCTGGAGACCCAGTACTTC. Translation: CASSQDRLGGLETQYF.

The chain carries TRBV13 and TRBJ1-2; no clear D gene. The CDR3 runs to 16 residues. Germline-derived CDR1 and CDR2 are PRHDT and FYEKMQ (reference sequence). The ends were cut back, 0 bases at V and 4 bases at J, with 15 bases in the middle. Here the CDR3 DNA reads TGTGCCAGCAGCTTAGGCCGGGCAGTCGCTTTCTATGGCTACACCTTC. Protein sequence: CASSLGRAVAFYGYTF.

The V and J genes are TRBV9 and TRBJ2-7, with TRBD2 matching over 10 bases. After removal of 4 bases from V and 3 bases from J, the junction contained 7 bases not matched to a gene. CDR1 is SGDLS and CDR2 is YYNGEE in the germline V gene. This CDR3 is 15 amino acids long. This CDR3 is CASSPRTSGFYEQYF. CDR3 nucleotides: TGTGCCAGCAGCCCCCGGACTAGCGGATTCTACGAGCAGTACTTC.

There are a few counts of this clone. This chain connects TRBV7-6 to TRBJ2-3; 8 bases line up with TRBD2. This CDR3 region has 16 residues. Unmatched junction bases numbered 7, after V lost 3 bases and J lost 2 bases. Per germline, CDR1 SGHVS and CDR2 FNYEAQ. Written as DNA, the CDR3 is TGTGCCAGCAGCTTGGGGGCGGGAGGAGACACAGATACGCAGTATTTT. This codes for CASSLGAGGDTDTQYF.

The sample holds one count of this clone. The V call is TRBV19, the J call TRBJ1-5; unclear D gene. Trimming took 2 bases from V and 1 from J, leaving 9 bases between them. The CDR3 is 15 amino acids. The V gene's germline CDR1 is LNHDA and CDR2 SQIVND (reference sequence). The CDR3 protein is CASSIFFGSNQPQHF. The CDR3, as DNA: TGTGCCAGTAGTATATTCTTTGGAAGCAATCAGCCCCAGCATTTT. The entire variable domain, with the rest obtained from reference TRBV19 and TRBJ1-5, is as follows: DGGITQSPKYLFRKEGQNVTLSCEQNLNHDAMYWYRQDPGQGLRLIYYSQIVNDFQKGDIAEGYSVSREKKESFPLTVTSAQKNPTAFYLCASSIFFGSNQPQHFGDGTRLSIL.

The V gene is TRBV13, the J gene TRBJ2-7; D gene uncertain. Looked up from germline, CDR1 is PRHDT and CDR2 is FYEKMQ (reference sequence). V lost 5 bases to trimming and J lost 4 bases, with 18 bases between them. The CDR3 totals 15 residues. The CDR3 nucleotides are TGTGCCAGCAGCATCCAGAGCGCGCCTTCTTACGAGCAGTACTTC. Translated, it gives CASSIQSAPSYEQYF.

The sample holds a few counts of this clone. The J gene is TRBJ2-5, the V gene TRBV7-6, with D hard to call. The germline gives CDR1 SGHVS, CDR2 FNYEAQ. V dropped 5 bases and J dropped 3 bases, with 16 bases sitting between them. This CDR3 comprises 15 residues. The CDR3 region has the DNA TGTGCCAGCAGCGTGTATACCGGGTCCAAAGAGACCCAGTACTTC. This gives the protein CASSVYTGSKETQYF.

The gene calls are TRBV6-5 and TRBJ2-7; 10 positions agree with TRBD1. Germline values: CDR1 MNHEY, CDR2 SVGAGI. V lost 5 bases to trimming and J lost 2 bases; unmatched junction nucleotides: 6. There are 15 residues in the CDR3. The CDR3 sequence: CASSARDRGPYEQYF. CDR3 nucleotides: TGTGCCAGCAGTGCCCGGGACAGGGGTCCCTACGAGCAGTACTTC.

The chain recombines TRBV18 with TRBJ2-7; unclear D gene. V shed 0 bases and J shed 4 bases, with 10 bases lying between them. CDR1 and CDR2 (germline): KGHSH, LQKENI. The CDR3 contains 14 residues. DNA for the CDR3: TGTGCCAGCTCACCACCGGAGACCACGTACGAGCAGTACTTC. Encoded protein: CASSPPETTYEQYF.

This chain joins TRBV30 and TRBJ2-4; maybe TRBD1 (5 bases). The V and J ends lost 2 bases and 2 bases respectively, with 10 bases between them. CDR3 length: 14 amino acids. Germline CDR1 and CDR2: GTSNPN and SVGIG (reference sequence). The CDR3 coding sequence is TGTGCCTGGAGTCCAGACAGTACCAAAAACATTCAGTACTTC. Amino acids: CAWSPDSTKNIQYF.

The chain is built from TRBV9 and TRBJ2-1; D is ambiguous. The CDR3 length is 14 residues. V shed 0 bases and J shed 10 bases, with 14 bases lying between them. CDR1 and CDR2 (germline): SGDLS, YYNGEE. The CDR3 protein is CASSVGYDPKEQFF. In nucleotides, the CDR3 is TGTGCCAGCAGCGTAGGCTACGACCCAAAGGAGCAGTTCTTC.

The CDR3 nucleotides read TGTGCCAGTCGCCCTCACGGGAGCGACTACGAGCAGTACTTC. This codes for CASRPHGSDYEQYF. The chain employs TRBV19 and TRBJ2-7; perhaps TRBD2 as D (6 bases). CDR3 size: 14 residues. Deletions cut 8 bases from V and 3 bases from J, with 17 bases between. CDR1 and CDR2 from the germline V gene are LNHDA and SQIVND (reference sequence).

The V and J genes are TRBV6-5 and TRBJ1-6; TRBD1 matches 11 bases. Germline CDR1 reads MNHEY; CDR2 reads SVGAGI. CDR3 length equals 15 residues. J was trimmed by 9 bases and V by 4 bases; bases with no gene match: 5. CDR3 in amino acids: CASSLQGQGVSPLHF. The CDR3 DNA is TGTGCCAGCAGTTTGCAGGGACAGGGGGTTTCACCCCTCCACTTT.

The gene calls are TRBV4-2 and TRBJ1-1; D gene uncertain. There are 13 residues in the CDR3. The germline gives CDR1 LGHNA, CDR2 YNFKEQ. V dropped 1 base and J dropped 0 bases, with 3 bases sitting between them. CDR3 nucleotides: TGTGCCAGCAGCCAAGGGATGAACACTGAAGCTTTCTTT. Its translation is CASSQGMNTEAFF.

The chain employs TRBV2 and TRBJ1-4; 9 nucleotides line up with TRBD1. Trimming at V came to 5 bases and at J to 4 bases, leaving 8 bases not matched to a gene. This CDR3 contains 16 residues. Germline V CDR1 and CDR2: SNHLY, FYNNEI. The CDR3, as DNA: TGTGCCAGCAGTTCCTACAGGGGGCGGGTTAATGAAAAACTGTTTTTT. This codes for CASSSYRGRVNEKLFF.

J is TRBJ2-3 and V is TRBV18; 8 bases line up with TRBD2. The J segment lost 8 bases and the V segment lost 3 bases, leaving 10 bases of the junction unmatched. Germline V gives CDR1 KGHSH, CDR2 LQKENI. The CDR3 sequence is 15 residues long. The DNA for the CDR3 is TGTGCCAGCTCACCCCGGGGGGGGTTCCCTGGTACGCAGTATTTT. Amino acid sequence: CASSPRGGFPGTQYF.

V and J are TRBV7-9 and TRBJ1-2; no firm D call. Germline V gives CDR1 SEHNR, CDR2 FQNEAQ (reference sequence). V lost 2 bases and J 6 bases, leaving 16 bases between the germline ends. This CDR3 has 15 amino acids. The DNA of the CDR3 is TGTGCCAGCAGCTTAACCGTTGGCGCCGCGGATGGCTACACCTTC. This translates into CASSLTVGAADGYTF.

The rearrangement uses TRBV19 and TRBJ2-7, with D uncertain. Germline CDR1 and CDR2: LNHDA and SQIVND (reference sequence). The CDR3 is made up of 15 amino acids. V dropped 6 bases and J dropped 0 bases, with 15 bases sitting between them. This CDR3 is CASSSQALSSYEQYF. The CDR3 nucleotides read TGTGCCAGTAGCTCCCAGGCTCTCAGCTCCTACGAGCAGTACTTC.

The chain carries TRBV6-6 and TRBJ1-5; the D is unclear. Germline V CDR1 and CDR2: MNHNY, SVGAGI (reference sequence). The CDR3 is 16 amino acids. The germline V and J ends were trimmed by 6 bases and 5 bases, with 20 bases remaining between them. CDR3 sequence reads: CASRETRTAHHQPQHF. The CDR3 DNA sequence: TGTGCCAGCAGGGAAACTCGAACCGCGCATCATCAGCCCCAGCATTTT.

The chain is built from TRBV9 and TRBJ2-7, with D tentatively TRBD1 (5 bases). Germline CDR1 SGDLS, CDR2 YYNGEE. Trimming cost V 4 bases and J 2 bases, with 16 bases left between them. This CDR3 region has 15 residues. CDR3 nucleotide sequence: TGTGCCAGCAGCCCTAGGGCAGGGCCTACCTACGAGCAGTACTTC. This gives the protein CASSPRAGPTYEQYF.

V usage is TRBV19 and J usage is TRBJ2-5, with a possible D match to TRBD2 (5 bases). V was trimmed by 0 bases and J by 5 bases, leaving 13 bases between them. The CDR3 covers 15 residues. Per the germline V gene, CDR1 is LNHDA and CDR2 is SQIVND (reference sequence). CDR3 coding DNA: TGTGCCAGTAGTATAGAAGCTAGTTCGGGGGAGACCCAGTACTTC. As protein: CASSIEASSGETQYF.

The chain employs TRBV27 and TRBJ1-3; weak D call: TRBD1 (5 bases). Germline CDR1 MNHEY, CDR2 SMNVEV (reference sequence). V lost 3 bases and J 3 bases, leaving 12 bases between the germline ends. The CDR3 loop spans 15 amino acids. CDR3 nucleotide sequence: TGTGCCAGCAGTTTTCACGCAGGGAGTGGAAACACCATATATTTT. Translation gives CASSFHAGSGNTIYF.

The genes are TRBV10-2 and TRBJ2-7, with D possibly called TRBD1 or TRBD2 (5 bases each). CDR3 length: 15 residues. Germline CDR1 is WSHSY and CDR2 is SAAADI. V was trimmed by 1 base and J by 0 bases, leaving 10 bases between them. CDR3 nucleotides: TGCGCCAGCAGTGAGTACGGGGCTACCTCCTACGAGCAGTACTTC. It is translated as CASSEYGATSYEQYF.